The text below deals with one T cell receptor (beta chain). The antigen is unknown. The table came from immunoSEQ multiplex PCR; TCRdb's copy has only in-frame clones and leaves some out. The table includes 130,000 or so clones, roughly 86% detected once. The data originate from a study of T cell responses to AZD1222 COVID-19 vaccine. Study results and limitations: Repertoires were sampled only after the peak T cell response. Per reports, nearly half of all spike-specific TCRs target regions that are unmutated in variants.

The CDR3 covers 12 residues. The germline gives CDR1 SEHNR, CDR2 FQNEAQ (reference sequence). V was shortened by 1 base and J by 5 bases, with 5 bases between the two germline ends. Sequenced material: peripheral blood, taken on day 0 of AZD1222 vaccination. This sequence joins TRBV7-9 and TRBJ2-5; D is ambiguous. The source of this sequence is an adult in good health. The CDR3 region is CASSLGPETQYF. CDR3 DNA sequence: TGTGCCAGCAGCTTAGGCCCGGAGACCCAGTACTTC.